The sample holds a few counts of the clone carrying this T cell receptor beta chain. Its cognate antigen is unknown. Other DNA sequences of this sample code for an identical CDR3. This sample is part of a study of beta chain features in type 1 diabetes. About the research overall: Healthy donors and patients showed comparable age, gender and cell yields.

As every portion of the isolated RNA was reverse transcribed, the sequencing read expressed TCRB transcripts. The repertoire was sequenced with immunoSEQ multiplex PCR; TCRdb's copy has only in-frame clones and lacks some. The sample shows some 240,000 clones, roughly 16% of them seen only once. Study conclusions and caveats: Within each of all four CD4+ subsets, Type 1 diabetes patients had TCRB CDR3s that were moderately but significantly shorter. The study left unresolved whether HLA type influences TCRB rearrangement. Type 1 diabetes patients showed fewer insertions and more deletions at VDJ junctions.

V shed 6 bases, J shed 2 bases, and the junction held 4 bases outside the gene matches. Per germline, CDR1 ENHRY and CDR2 SYGVKD. This CDR3 is built from 13 residues. The sequenced sample was naive CD4+ T cells from blood. V and J are TRBV10-3 and TRBJ2-7; 7 bases are shared with TRBD1. The source is a man aged 25 to 45 with type 1 diabetes. The CDR3 here is CAIRRTGAYEQYF. The CDR3, as DNA: TGTGCCATCAGACGGACAGGTGCCTACGAGCAGTACTTC.